The rows below give T cell receptor beta chains drawn from one sample of a study of blood T cell repertoires in COVID-19. Here immunoSEQ multiplex PCR was the method, and the copy in TCRdb shows in-frame clones only, minus some. Of over 200,000 clones listed, 80% to 90% are singletons. Sequenced sample: PBMCs or T cells enriched from blood (not recorded which). These receptors originate from a woman in her twenties or thirties who had been exposed to COVID-19. CDR3s include the opening cysteine and the closing phenylalanine or tryptophan. The order of the fields is J gene, D gene, V gene, clone size, CDR3 DNA, CDR3 protein. D genes are given only for firm matches. Clone size is shown for a subset of rows, as once, few, many or a class of expanded clone.

J: TRBJ2-1
D: -
V: TRBV9
size: -
DNA: TGTGCCAGCAGCGTACTTTCTAGCTTCAATGAGCAGTTCTTC
CDR3: CASSVLSSFNEQFF

J: TRBJ2-1
D: TRBD2
V: TRBV9
size: -
DNA: TGTGCCAGCAGTCTTAGCGGGAGGGCCCGGGATGAGCAGTTCTTC
CDR3: CASSLSGRARDEQFF

J: TRBJ2-4
D: -
V: TRBV29-1
size: -
DNA: TGCAGCGACCCACAGGGTGGTACCAAAAACATTCAGTACTTC
CDR3: CSDPQGGTKNIQYF

J: TRBJ1-3
D: -
V: TRBV3-1/TRBV3-2
size: -
DNA: TGTGCCAGCAGCCTCATATGGGGCTCCCGGGACACCATATATTTT
CDR3: CASSLIWGSRDTIYF

J: TRBJ1-1
D: -
V: TRBV4-1
size: -
DNA: TGCGCCAGCAGCCGCACGACAGTGAACACTGAAGCTTTCTTT
CDR3: CASSRTTVNTEAFF

J: TRBJ1-2
D: -
V: TRBV6-5
size: -
DNA: TGTGCCAGCAGTTCGCCGACAAGTGGCTACACCTTC
CDR3: CASSSPTSGYTF

J: TRBJ1-5
D: -
V: TRBV10-3
size: -
DNA: TGTGCCATCAGTGACGGGAATACCCCTAGGAGCAATCAGCCCCAGCATTTT
CDR3: CAISDGNTPRSNQPQHF

J: TRBJ2-1
D: -
V: TRBV4-2
size: -
DNA: TGTGCCAGCAGCCTAGGGGCCTCTCAGGGGGGCGATGAGCAGTTCTTC
CDR3: CASSLGASQGGDEQFF

J: TRBJ1-2
D: -
V: TRBV28
size: -
DNA: TGTGCCAGCAGGCATAGTGCTAACTATGGCTACACCTTC
CDR3: CASRHSANYGYTF

J: TRBJ2-2
D: -
V: TRBV19
size: -
DNA: TGTGCCAGTAGTATAGCACGGGAGCACACCGGGGAGCTGTTTTTT
CDR3: CASSIAREHTGELFF

J: TRBJ2-1
D: -
V: TRBV2
size: -
DNA: TGTGCCAGCAGTGTCCGGACACGCGACCCGTCAGGTGAGCAGTTCTTC
CDR3: CASSVRTRDPSGEQFF

J: TRBJ2-1
D: TRBD2
V: TRBV6-5
size: -
DNA: TGTGCCAGCAGTTATGCGGGAGGCAATGAGCAGTTCTTC
CDR3: CASSYAGGNEQFF

J: TRBJ2-1
D: TRBD2
V: TRBV19
size: few
DNA: TGTGCCAGTAGCATCCTAGCGGGAGCCCAAGAGCAGTTCTTC
CDR3: CASSILAGAQEQFF

J: TRBJ1-1
D: -
V: TRBV4-1
size: -
DNA: TGCGCCAGCAGCCTCCCACAGGGCAAAGCTTTCTTT
CDR3: CASSLPQGKAFF

J: TRBJ1-2
D: -
V: TRBV7-9
size: -
DNA: TGTGCCAGCAGCTTAAGGCGGACAGACTCTCTTTATCGGTACACCTTC
CDR3: CASSLRRTDSLYRYTF

J: TRBJ1-5
D: -
V: TRBV27
size: -
DNA: TGTGCCAGCAGTCCGGGCGGGTATAGCAATCAGCCCCAGCATTTT
CDR3: CASSPGGYSNQPQHF

J: TRBJ2-6
D: -
V: TRBV15
size: -
DNA: TGTGCCACCGCAGGGGCAGGTCTCTCGGGGGCCAACGTCCTGACTTTC
CDR3: CATAGAGLSGANVLTF

J: TRBJ1-2
D: -
V: TRBV19
size: once
DNA: TGTGCCAGTAGCCATATCGCGGCGGCGCGGGTGGCTGAGGGCTACACCTTC
CDR3: CASSHIAAARVAEGYTF

J: TRBJ2-1
D: -
V: TRBV29-1
size: -
DNA: TGCAGCGTTGACTCTGGGGAGAGTGAGCAGTTCTTC
CDR3: CSVDSGESEQFF

J: TRBJ2-7
D: TRBD2
V: TRBV6-5
size: -
DNA: TGTGCCAGCAGCGCCGGGACTAGCCTTCCCTACGAGCAGTACTTC
CDR3: CASSAGTSLPYEQYF

J: TRBJ1-1
D: TRBD1
V: TRBV5-1
size: -
DNA: TGCGCCAGCAGCAGAACAGTGACAGGGGGCAGGGCTGAAGCTTTCTTT
CDR3: CASSRTVTGGRAEAFF

J: TRBJ2-5
D: TRBD2
V: TRBV9
size: -
DNA: TGTGCCAGCAGTGGAAGCGGGAGGGCCCAGGAGACCCAGTACTTC
CDR3: CASSGSGRAQETQYF

J: TRBJ1-2
D: -
V: TRBV28
size: few
DNA: TGTGCCAGCAGTTCTTGGGGGCTGGCTCCCTATGGCTACACCTTC
CDR3: CASSSWGLAPYGYTF

J: TRBJ1-2
D: -
V: TRBV14
size: -
DNA: TGTGCCAGCAGCCCCTCTAACTATGGCTACACCTTC
CDR3: CASSPSNYGYTF

J: TRBJ1-5
D: -
V: TRBV3-1/TRBV3-2
size: -
DNA: TGTGCCAGCAGCCAGTGGGACACGGGTGGGGTTCAGCCCCAGCATTTT
CDR3: CASSQWDTGGVQPQHF

J: TRBJ2-3
D: -
V: TRBV9
size: -
DNA: TGTGCCAGCAGCGTAACCGGGACTAGCACAGATACGCAGTATTTT
CDR3: CASSVTGTSTDTQYF

J: TRBJ2-7
D: TRBD1
V: TRBV5-1
size: -
DNA: TGCGCCAGCAGCTTGGTAGACAGGGGAGATTACGAGCAGTACTTC
CDR3: CASSLVDRGDYEQYF

J: TRBJ2-7
D: TRBD1
V: TRBV19
size: -
DNA: TGTGCCAGTAGTATAGACCCCGGGACAGGGCGAGAGCAGTACTTC
CDR3: CASSIDPGTGREQYF

J: TRBJ2-1
D: TRBD2
V: TRBV12-5
size: -
DNA: TGTGCTAGTGGCTGGGGGGGAGGGCCGTACAATGAGCAGTTCTTC
CDR3: CASGWGGGPYNEQFF

J: TRBJ2-1
D: TRBD2
V: TRBV11-2
size: -
DNA: TGTGCCAGCAGCTCCCTAGCGGGAGGTTACAATGAGCAGTTCTTC
CDR3: CASSSLAGGYNEQFF

J: TRBJ2-6
D: TRBD1
V: TRBV19
size: -
DNA: TGTGCCAGTAGCCGGACAGGGGGGCTCTCTGGGGCCAACGTCCTGACTTTC
CDR3: CASSRTGGLSGANVLTF

J: TRBJ1-1
D: -
V: TRBV11-2
size: -
DNA: TGTGCCAGCAGCCTGGGAGGGACGGCTGAAGCTTTCTTT
CDR3: CASSLGGTAEAFF

J: TRBJ1-5
D: -
V: TRBV28
size: -
DNA: TGTGCCAGCAGTTTATCGAGTCAGCCCCAGCATTTT
CDR3: CASSLSSQPQHF

J: TRBJ1-1
D: TRBD1
V: TRBV18
size: few
DNA: TGTGCCAGCTCACCACTTGGACAGGGTCTAACTGAAGCTTTCTTT
CDR3: CASSPLGQGLTEAFF

J: TRBJ2-1
D: TRBD2
V: TRBV5-5
size: -
DNA: TGTGCCAGCAGGGGCCTAGCGGTTTACAATGAGCAGTTCTTC
CDR3: CASRGLAVYNEQFF

J: TRBJ1-1
D: TRBD1
V: TRBV5-4
size: -
DNA: TGTGCCAGCAGCTTGGGTAGTCGTTACAGGGGCGCTGAAGCTTTCTTT
CDR3: CASSLGSRYRGAEAFF

J: TRBJ2-7
D: -
V: TRBV4-1
size: once
DNA: TGCGCCAGCAGCCCTCGACAGGAAGCGAACTACGAGCAGTACTTC
CDR3: CASSPRQEANYEQYF

J: TRBJ2-6
D: TRBD1
V: TRBV11-1
size: -
DNA: TGTGCCAGCAGCCGGACAGGGACCACTGGGGCCAACGTCCTGACTTTC
CDR3: CASSRTGTTGANVLTF

J: TRBJ2-3
D: TRBD2
V: TRBV4-1
size: -
DNA: TGCGCCAGCAGCCAAGTGGCTAGCGGGAGGATGGCAGATACGCAGTATTTT
CDR3: CASSQVASGRMADTQYF

J: TRBJ2-1
D: TRBD2
V: TRBV6-5
size: -
DNA: TGTGCCAGCAGTTACCCCCCTGCGGGAGGTGGAAATGAGCAGTTCTTC
CDR3: CASSYPPAGGGNEQFF